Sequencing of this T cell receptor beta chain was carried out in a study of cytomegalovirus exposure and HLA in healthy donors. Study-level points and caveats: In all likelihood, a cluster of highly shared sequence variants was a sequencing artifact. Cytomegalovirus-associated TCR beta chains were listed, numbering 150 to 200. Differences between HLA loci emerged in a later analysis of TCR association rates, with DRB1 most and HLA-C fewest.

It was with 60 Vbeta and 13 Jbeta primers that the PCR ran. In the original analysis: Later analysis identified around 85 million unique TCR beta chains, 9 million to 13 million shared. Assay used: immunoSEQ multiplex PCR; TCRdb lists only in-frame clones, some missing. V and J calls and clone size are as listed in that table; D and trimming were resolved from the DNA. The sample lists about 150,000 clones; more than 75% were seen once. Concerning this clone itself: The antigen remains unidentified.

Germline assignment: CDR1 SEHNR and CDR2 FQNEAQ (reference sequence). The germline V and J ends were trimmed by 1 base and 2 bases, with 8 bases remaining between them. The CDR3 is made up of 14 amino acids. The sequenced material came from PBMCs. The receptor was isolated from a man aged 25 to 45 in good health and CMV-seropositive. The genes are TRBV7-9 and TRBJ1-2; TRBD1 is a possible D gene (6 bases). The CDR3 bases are TGTGCCAGCAGCTTAGACACAGGGAACTATGGCTACACCTTC. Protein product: CASSLDTGNYGYTF. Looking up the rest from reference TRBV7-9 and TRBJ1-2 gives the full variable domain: DTGVSQNPRHKITKRGQNVTFRCDPISEHNRLYWYRQTLGQGPEFLTYFQNEAQLEKSRLLSDRFSAERPKGSFSTLEIQRTEQGDSAMYLCASSLDTGNYGYTFGSGTRLTVV.